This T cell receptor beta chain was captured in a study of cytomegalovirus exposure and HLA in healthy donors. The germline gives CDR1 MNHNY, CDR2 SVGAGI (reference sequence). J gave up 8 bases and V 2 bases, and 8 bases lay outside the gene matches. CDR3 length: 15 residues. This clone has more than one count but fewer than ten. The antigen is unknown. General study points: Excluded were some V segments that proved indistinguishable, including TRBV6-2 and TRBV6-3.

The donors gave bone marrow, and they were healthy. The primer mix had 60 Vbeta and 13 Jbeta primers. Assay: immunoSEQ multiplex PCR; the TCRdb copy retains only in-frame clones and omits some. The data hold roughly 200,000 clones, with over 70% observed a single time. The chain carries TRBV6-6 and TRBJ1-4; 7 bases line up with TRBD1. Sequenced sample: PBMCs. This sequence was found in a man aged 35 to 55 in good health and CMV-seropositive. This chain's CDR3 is CASSYPGTVGEKLFF. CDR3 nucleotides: TGTGCCAGCAGTTACCCCGGGACAGTGGGAGAAAAACTGTTTTTT.